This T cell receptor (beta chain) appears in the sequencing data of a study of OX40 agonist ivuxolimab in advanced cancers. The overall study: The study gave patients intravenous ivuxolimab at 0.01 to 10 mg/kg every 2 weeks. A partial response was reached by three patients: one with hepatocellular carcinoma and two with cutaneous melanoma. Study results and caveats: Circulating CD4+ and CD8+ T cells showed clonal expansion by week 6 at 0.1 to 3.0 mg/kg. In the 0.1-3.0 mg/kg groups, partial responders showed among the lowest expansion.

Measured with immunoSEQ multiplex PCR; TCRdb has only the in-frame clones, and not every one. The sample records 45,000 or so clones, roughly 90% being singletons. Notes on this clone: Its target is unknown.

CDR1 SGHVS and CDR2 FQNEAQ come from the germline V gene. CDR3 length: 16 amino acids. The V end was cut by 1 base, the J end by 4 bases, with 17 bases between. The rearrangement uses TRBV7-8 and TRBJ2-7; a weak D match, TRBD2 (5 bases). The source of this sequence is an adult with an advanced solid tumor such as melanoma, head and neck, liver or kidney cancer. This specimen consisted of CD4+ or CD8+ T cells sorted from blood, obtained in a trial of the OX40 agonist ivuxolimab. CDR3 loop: CASSLEEIRGSYEQYF. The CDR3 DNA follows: TGTGCCAGCAGCTTAGAGGAGATCCGGGGTTCTTACGAGCAGTACTTC.